This is a list of T cell receptor beta chains from one sample in a study of vaccination and CD4 T cells after COVID-19. Their antigens are not known. TCRdb ran MiXCR on the PCR reads and lists one entry per CDR3 protein. This table holds approximately 16,000 distinct CDR3 sequences, less than 60% found once. The sequencing input was CD4+ T cells from blood, cultured in vitro. The receptors come from a human donor who had recovered from COVID-19. The conserved cysteine and the conserved F or W are not part of the CDR3 here.

j_call	v_call	cdr3_aa
TRBJ2-7	TRBV7-6	ASSLGQKSYEQY
TRBJ1-2	TRBV20-1	SASEQGGYGYT
TRBJ2-1	TRBV7-3	ASSFRGRNYNEQF
TRBJ2-2	TRBV7-9	ASSLSLLLIGELF
TRBJ1-1	TRBV7-2	ASSPRRGLGDTEAF
TRBJ2-2	TRBV12-3/TRBV12-4	ASSSPWTSGGYTGELF
TRBJ1-1	TRBV20-1	SARRPRGSTEAF
TRBJ1-2	TRBV6-1	ASSVDGGGGYT
TRBJ2-7	TRBV5-6	ASRQRAVTYEQY
TRBJ2-7	TRBV4-2	ASSPPPGASGEQY
TRBJ2-1	TRBV28	ASSLSGSSYNEQF
TRBJ2-1	TRBV20-1	SAGRLLTTYNEQF
TRBJ2-1	TRBV11-3	ASSLTSQGNNEQF
TRBJ1-5	TRBV24-1	ATSDLHNGPQH
TRBJ2-7	TRBV20-1	SARPAGTSGPYEQY
TRBJ2-5	TRBV9	ASSTGTRGGETQY
TRBJ1-1	TRBV7-2	ASSLTGTMNTEAF
TRBJ2-1	TRBV7-2	ASSSGQPHYNEQF
TRBJ1-1	TRBV19	ASSLVAGRNTEAF
TRBJ1-2	TRBV2	ARVEVGRRDGYT
TRBJ2-3	TRBV15	ATSRDEVVGSTDTQY
TRBJ2-3	TRBV27	YGTSGRRVVGTDTQY
TRBJ2-5	TRBV20-1	SARVLTQETQY
TRBJ1-6	TRBV2	ASITGGSYNSPLH
TRBJ2-2	TRBV20-1	SARGVGRAGGYTGELF
TRBJ2-7	TRBV6-5	ASSYYAGPFYEQY
TRBJ1-1	TRBV7-2	ASSLEAGLADDF
TRBJ1-1	TRBV7-8	ASSLLPDTEAF
TRBJ1-6	TRBV21-1	ASSIYSSYNSPLH
TRBJ2-3	TRBV14	ASSQEDTYTDTQY
TRBJ2-3	TRBV9	ASSVAVNLGSDTQY
TRBJ2-3	TRBV12-3/TRBV12-4	ASSLVAGGPDTQY
TRBJ2-3	TRBV19	ASSIGGSETDTQY
TRBJ2-5	TRBV5-5	ASSEGHPGSAQY
TRBJ2-7	TRBV12-3/TRBV12-4	ASSWDRSSYEQY
TRBJ2-5	TRBV28	ASSSGFVGKETQY
TRBJ2-7	TRBV20-1	SARPSGIVGGGYEQY
TRBJ1-6	TRBV2	ASGGTANSPLH
TRBJ1-2	TRBV10-3	AISEQAGGSNYGYT
TRBJ2-7	TRBV20-1	SARSQGDLVQY
TRBJ2-4	TRBV20-1	STNQGAENIQY
TRBJ1-1	TRBV7-7	ATSREVNTEAF
TRBJ2-2	TRBV7-3	ASSPTNTGELF
TRBJ2-3	TRBV4-3	ASSQEGNTQY
TRBJ1-2	TRBV6-2/TRBV6-3	ASSKDQPTGAYGYT
TRBJ1-1	TRBV27	ASTPGWGKMNTEAF
TRBJ1-2	TRBV4-2	ASSQEVWGANYGYT
TRBJ1-2	TRBV5-3	ASSLVTDLGYGYT
TRBJ2-2	TRBV21-1	ASSKATWAGELF
TRBJ1-4	TRBV15	ATSRDGHRSNEKLF
TRBJ1-6	TRBV29-1	SIRTDYNSPLH